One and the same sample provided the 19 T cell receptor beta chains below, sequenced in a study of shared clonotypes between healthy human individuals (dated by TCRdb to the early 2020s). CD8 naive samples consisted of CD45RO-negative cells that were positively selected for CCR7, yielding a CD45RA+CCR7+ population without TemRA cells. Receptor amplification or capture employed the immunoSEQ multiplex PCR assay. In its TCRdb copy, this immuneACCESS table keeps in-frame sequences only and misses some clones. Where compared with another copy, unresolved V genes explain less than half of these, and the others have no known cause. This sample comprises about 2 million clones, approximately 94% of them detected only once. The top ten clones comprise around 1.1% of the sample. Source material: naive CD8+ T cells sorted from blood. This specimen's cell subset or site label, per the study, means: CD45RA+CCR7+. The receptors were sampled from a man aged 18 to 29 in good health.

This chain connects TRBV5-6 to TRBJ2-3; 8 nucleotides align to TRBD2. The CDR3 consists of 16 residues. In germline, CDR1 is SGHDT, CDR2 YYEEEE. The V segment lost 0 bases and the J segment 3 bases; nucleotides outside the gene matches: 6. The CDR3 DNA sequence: TGTGCCAGCAGCTTGGCCAGCGGGAGAACGACAGATACGCAGTATTTT. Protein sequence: CASSLASGRTTDTQYF.

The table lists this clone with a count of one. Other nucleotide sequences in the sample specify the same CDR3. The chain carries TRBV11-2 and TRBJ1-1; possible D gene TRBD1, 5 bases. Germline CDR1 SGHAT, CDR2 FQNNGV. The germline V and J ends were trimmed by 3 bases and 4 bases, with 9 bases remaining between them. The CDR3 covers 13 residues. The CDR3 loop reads CASSFGGGTEAFF. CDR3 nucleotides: TGTGCCAGCAGCTTCGGGGGAGGCACTGAAGCTTTCTTT.

The CDR3 is CASSQFSTYEQYF. The DNA of the CDR3 is TGTGCCAGCAGCCAATTTAGCACCTACGAGCAGTACTTC. The chain links TRBV16 to TRBJ2-7; D is undetermined. The V gene lost 1 base and the J gene lost 2 bases, with 6 bases spanning the gap. This CDR3 comprises 13 residues. Germline CDR1 reads KGHSY; CDR2 reads FQNENV.

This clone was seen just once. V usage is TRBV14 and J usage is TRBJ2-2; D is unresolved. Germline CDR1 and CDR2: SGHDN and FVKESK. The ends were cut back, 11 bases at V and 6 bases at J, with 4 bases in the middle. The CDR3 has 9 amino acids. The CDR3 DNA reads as TGTGCCCTGTCCGGGGAGCTGTTTTTT. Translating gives CALSGELFF. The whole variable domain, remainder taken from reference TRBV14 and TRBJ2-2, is EAGVTQFPSHSVIEKGQTVTLRCDPISGHDNLYWYRRVMGKEIKFLLHFVKESKQDESGMPNNRFLAERTGGTYSTLKVQPAELEDSGVYFCALSGELFFGEGSRLTVL.

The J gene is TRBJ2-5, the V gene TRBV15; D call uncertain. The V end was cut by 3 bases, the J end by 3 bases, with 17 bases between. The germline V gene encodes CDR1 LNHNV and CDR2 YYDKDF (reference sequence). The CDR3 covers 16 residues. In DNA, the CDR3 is TGTGCCACCAGCAGTGCCAAGGCCCTAAAGGAAGAGACCCAGTACTTC. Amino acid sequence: CATSSAKALKEETQYF.

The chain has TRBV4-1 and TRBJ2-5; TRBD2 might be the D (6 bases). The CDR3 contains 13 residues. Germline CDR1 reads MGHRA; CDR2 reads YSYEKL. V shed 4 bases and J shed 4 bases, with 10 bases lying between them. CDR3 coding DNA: TGCGCCAGCAGCCCCAGACTAGGAGAGACCCAGTACTTC. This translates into CASSPRLGETQYF.

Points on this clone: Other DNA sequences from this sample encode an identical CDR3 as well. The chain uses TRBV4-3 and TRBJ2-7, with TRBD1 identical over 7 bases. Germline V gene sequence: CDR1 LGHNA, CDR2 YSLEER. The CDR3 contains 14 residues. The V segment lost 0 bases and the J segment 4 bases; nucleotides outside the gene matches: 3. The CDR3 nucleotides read TGCGCCAGCAGCCAAGATCACAGGGGTTACGAGCAGTACTTC. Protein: CASSQDHRGYEQYF.

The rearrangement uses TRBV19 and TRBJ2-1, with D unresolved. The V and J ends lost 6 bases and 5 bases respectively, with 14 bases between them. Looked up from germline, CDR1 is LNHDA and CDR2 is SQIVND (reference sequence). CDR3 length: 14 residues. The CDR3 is CASSEDVGNNEQFF. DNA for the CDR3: TGTGCCAGTAGCGAGGATGTGGGAAACAATGAGCAGTTCTTC.

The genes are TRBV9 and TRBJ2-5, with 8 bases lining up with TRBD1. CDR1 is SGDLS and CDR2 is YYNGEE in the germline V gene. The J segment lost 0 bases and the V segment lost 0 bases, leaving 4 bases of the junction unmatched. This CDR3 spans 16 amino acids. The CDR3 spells CASSVETGEYQETQYF. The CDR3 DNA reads TGTGCCAGCAGCGTAGAGACAGGGGAGTACCAAGAGACCCAGTACTTC.

CDR3 bases: TGTGCCAGCAGCTGGGGACTAGGATCCTACGAGCAGTACTTC. Translated: CASSWGLGSYEQYF. The rearrangement links TRBV5-6 to TRBJ2-7; 8 positions agree with TRBD2. The J segment lost 1 base and the V segment lost 3 bases, leaving 3 bases of the junction unmatched. This CDR3 is 14 amino acids long. The germline CDR1 and CDR2 sequences are SGHDT and YYEEEE.

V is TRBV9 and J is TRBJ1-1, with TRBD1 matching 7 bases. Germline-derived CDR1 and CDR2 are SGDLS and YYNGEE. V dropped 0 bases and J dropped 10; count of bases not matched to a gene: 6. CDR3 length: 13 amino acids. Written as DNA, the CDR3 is TGTGCCAGCAGCGTAGCTCCACAGGGGCCAGCTTTCTTT. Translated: CASSVAPQGPAFF.

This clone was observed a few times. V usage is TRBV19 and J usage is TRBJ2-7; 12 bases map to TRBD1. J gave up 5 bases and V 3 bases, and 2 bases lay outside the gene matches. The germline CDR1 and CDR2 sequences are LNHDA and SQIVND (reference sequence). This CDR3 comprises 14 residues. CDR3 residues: CASSIGTGGDEQYF. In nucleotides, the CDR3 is TGTGCCAGTAGTATTGGGACAGGGGGCGACGAGCAGTACTTC. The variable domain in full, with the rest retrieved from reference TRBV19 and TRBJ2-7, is DGGITQSPKYLFRKEGQNVTLSCEQNLNHDAMYWYRQDPGQGLRLIYYSQIVNDFQKGDIAEGYSVSREKKESFPLTVTSAQKNPTAFYLCASSIGTGGDEQYFGPGTRLTVT.

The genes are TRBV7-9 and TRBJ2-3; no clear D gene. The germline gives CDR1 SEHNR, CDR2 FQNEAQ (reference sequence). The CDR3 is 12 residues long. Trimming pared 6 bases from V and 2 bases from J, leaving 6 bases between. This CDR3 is CASRRTTDTQYF. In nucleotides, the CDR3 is TGTGCCAGCAGGAGAACCACAGATACGCAGTATTTT.

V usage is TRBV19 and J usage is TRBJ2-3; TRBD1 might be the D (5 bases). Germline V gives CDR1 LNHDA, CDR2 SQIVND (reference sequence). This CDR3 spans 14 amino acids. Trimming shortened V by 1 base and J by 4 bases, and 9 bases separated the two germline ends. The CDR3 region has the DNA TGTGCCAGTAGTATAGTCGACAGCTCAGATACGCAGTATTTT. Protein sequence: CASSIVDSSDTQYF.

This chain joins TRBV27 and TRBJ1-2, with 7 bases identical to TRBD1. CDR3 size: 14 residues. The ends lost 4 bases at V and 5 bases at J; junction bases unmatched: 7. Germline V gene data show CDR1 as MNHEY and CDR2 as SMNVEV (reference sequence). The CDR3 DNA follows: TGTGCCAGCAGTTCCAGGGGGGAGTGGTATGGCTACACCTTC. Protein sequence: CASSSRGEWYGYTF.

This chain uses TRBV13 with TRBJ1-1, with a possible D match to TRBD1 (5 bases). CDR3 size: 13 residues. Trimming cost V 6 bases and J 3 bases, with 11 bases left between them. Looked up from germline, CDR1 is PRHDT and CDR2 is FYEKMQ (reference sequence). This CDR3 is CASSLGRDTEAFF. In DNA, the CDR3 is TGTGCCAGCAGTTTGGGACGAGACACTGAAGCTTTCTTT. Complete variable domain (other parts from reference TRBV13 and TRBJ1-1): AAGVIQSPRHLIKEKRETATLKCYPIPRHDTVYWYQQGPGQDPQFLISFYEKMQSDKGSIPDRFSAQQFSDYHSELNMSSLELGDSALYFCASSLGRDTEAFFGQGTRLTVV.

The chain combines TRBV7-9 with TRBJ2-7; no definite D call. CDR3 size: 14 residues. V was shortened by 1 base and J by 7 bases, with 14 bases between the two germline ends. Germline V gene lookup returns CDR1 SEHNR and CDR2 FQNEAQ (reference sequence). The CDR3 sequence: CASSLDVTTGEQYF. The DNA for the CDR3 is TGTGCCAGCAGCTTAGACGTTACCACCGGGGAGCAGTACTTC.

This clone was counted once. The CDR3 DNA follows: TGTGCCAGTAGGGGGGTGAAGACACCCCGTGACTTCTACGAGCAGTACTTC. The encoded protein is CASRGVKTPRDFYEQYF. The V and J genes are TRBV28 and TRBJ2-7; D might be TRBD1 or TRBD2, each matching 6 bases. The CDR3 covers 17 residues. Germline V gene lookup returns CDR1 MDHEN and CDR2 SYDVKM. V was clipped by 9 bases and J by 3 bases, with 27 bases between them.

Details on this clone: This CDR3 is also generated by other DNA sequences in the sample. The CDR3 nucleotides read TGTGCCAGCAGTTGGACAGGCACTAACTATGGCTACACCTTC. This translates into CASSWTGTNYGYTF. This sequence joins TRBV27 and TRBJ1-2; TRBD1 matches at 7 bases. Germline-derived CDR1 and CDR2 are MNHEY and SMNVEV (reference sequence). With V trimmed by 4 bases and J by 0 bases, 2 bases remained unmatched. CDR3 length: 14 amino acids.